This T cell receptor (beta chain) comes out of a study of blood T cells in healthy people across ages. Extraction yielded at least 5 micrograms of total RNA per sample. The second PCR ran roughly 7 to 12 cycles with a sample-barcoded 5' primer and J-beta primers. Each CDR3 protein gets one entry after TCRdb re-called the 5' RACE reads with MiXCR. The sample has 800,000 to 1,000,000 distinct CDR3 sequences, about 48% seen once; the top ten hold about an eighth. Study outcomes and limitations: TCR beta diversity correlated strongly with naive T cell percentage. Among long-lived donors, naive CD4+ cells were more numerous and diversity higher than in aged donors.

CDR1 and CDR2 (germline): SGHRS, YFSETQ. This CDR3 region has 15 residues. V shed 0 bases and J shed 7 bases, with 13 bases lying between them. Of note for this clonotype: Its cognate antigen is unknown.

This receptor was taken from a man aged 25 to 40 in good health. The rearrangement links TRBV5-1 to TRBJ1-4; D is ambiguous. Sequenced sample: blood. The CDR3 sequence: CASSLEHRPGEKLFF. CDR3 nucleotide sequence: TGCGCCAGCAGCTTGGAACACCGGCCCGGTGAAAAACTGTTTTTT.